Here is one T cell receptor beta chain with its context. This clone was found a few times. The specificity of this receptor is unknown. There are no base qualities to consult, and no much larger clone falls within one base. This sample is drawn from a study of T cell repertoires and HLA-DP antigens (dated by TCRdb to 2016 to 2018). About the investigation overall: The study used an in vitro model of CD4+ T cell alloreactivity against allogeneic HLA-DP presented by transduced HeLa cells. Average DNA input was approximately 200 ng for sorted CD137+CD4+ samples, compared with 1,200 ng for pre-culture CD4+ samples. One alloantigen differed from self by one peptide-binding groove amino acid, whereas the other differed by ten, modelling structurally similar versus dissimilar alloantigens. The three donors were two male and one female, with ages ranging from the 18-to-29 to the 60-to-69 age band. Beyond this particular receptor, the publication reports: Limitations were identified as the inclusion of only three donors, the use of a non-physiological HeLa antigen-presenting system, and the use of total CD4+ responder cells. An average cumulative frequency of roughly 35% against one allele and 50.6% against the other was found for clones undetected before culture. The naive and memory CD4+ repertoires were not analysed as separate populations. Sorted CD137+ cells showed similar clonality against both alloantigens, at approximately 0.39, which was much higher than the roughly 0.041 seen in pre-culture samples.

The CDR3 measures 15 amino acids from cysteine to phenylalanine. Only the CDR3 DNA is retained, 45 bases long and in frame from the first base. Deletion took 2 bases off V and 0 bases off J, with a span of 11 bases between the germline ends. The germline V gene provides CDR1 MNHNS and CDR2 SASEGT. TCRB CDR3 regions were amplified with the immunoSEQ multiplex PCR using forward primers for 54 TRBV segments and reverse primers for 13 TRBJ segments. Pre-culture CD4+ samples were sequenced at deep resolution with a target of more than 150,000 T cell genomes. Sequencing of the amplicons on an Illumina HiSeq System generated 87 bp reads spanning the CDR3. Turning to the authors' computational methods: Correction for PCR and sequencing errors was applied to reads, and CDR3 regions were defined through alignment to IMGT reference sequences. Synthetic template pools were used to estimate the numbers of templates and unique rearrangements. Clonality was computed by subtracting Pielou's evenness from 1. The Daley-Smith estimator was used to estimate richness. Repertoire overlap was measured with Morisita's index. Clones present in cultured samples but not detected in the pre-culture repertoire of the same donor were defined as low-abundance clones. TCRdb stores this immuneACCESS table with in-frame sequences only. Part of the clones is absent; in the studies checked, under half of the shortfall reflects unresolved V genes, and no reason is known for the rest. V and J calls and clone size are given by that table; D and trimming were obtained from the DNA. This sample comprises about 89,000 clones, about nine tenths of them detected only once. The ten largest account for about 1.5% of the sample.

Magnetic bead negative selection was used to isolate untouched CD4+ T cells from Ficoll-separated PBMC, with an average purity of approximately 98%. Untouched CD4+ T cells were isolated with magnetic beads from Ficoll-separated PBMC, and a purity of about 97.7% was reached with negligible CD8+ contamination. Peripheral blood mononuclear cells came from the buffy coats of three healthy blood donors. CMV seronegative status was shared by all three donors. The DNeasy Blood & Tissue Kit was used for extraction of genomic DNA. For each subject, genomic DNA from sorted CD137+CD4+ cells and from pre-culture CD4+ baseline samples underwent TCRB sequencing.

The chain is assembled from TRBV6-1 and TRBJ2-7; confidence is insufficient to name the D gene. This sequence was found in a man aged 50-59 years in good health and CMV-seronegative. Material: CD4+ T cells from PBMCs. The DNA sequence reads TGTGCCAGCAGTGAACTAGGAAGGAGCTCCTACGAGCAGTACTTC. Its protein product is CASSELGRSSYEQYF.